The clone carrying this T cell receptor beta chain turned up a few times. Its antigen is undetermined. The data originate from a study of T cells after yellow fever vaccination. The study, taken as a whole, reports: Contaminating bulk clonotypes could be abundant in FACS-sorted repertoires. It was a small share of clonotypes that appeared in both CD4 and CD8 compartments. Detected again after the booster were most primary-vaccination clones, at about 96% CD4 and nearly 90% CD8.

TCRdb passed the 5' RACE reads through MiXCR, listing each CDR3 protein once. The repertoire holds around 230,000 distinct CDR3 sequences, with more than 6.5% as singletons. The CDR3 sequence is 14 residues long. Germline trimming cut 6 bases from V and 8 bases from J; bases unmatched to any gene: 10. Germline V CDR1 and CDR2: DFQATT, SNEGSKA (reference sequence). This material consisted of CD4+ T cells sorted from PBMCs, taken on the day of the yellow fever booster vaccination. This receptor was obtained from a man younger than 40 who received the YFV17D yellow fever vaccine. The chain combines TRBV20-1 with TRBJ2-3; TRBD2 aligns across 11 bases. The CDR3 loop is CSAAQLAGAGTQYF. CDR3 in DNA: TGCAGTGCCGCCCAACTAGCGGGAGCGGGTACGCAGTATTTT.